These T cell receptor beta chains were read from a single sample in a study of T cells after yellow fever vaccination. TCRdb re-derived calls from the 5' RACE reads in MiXCR, one entry per CDR3 protein. Of about 320,000 distinct CDR3 sequences detected, around 4.3% appear once; the ten largest clones hold just under 20%. The material sequenced was PBMCs, taken 15 days after the yellow fever booster vaccination. These receptors were taken from a man in his late teens or twenties who received the YFV17D yellow fever vaccine. The CDR3 runs from the conserved cysteine through the conserved F or W. A D gene is named only where the DNA matches it firmly. Size is omitted from some rows. Given values are once, few, many or a class for expanded clones.

>.|TRBJ2-2|.|TRBV7-3
TGTGCCAGCAGCGCACTCACGGAGGGGGAGCTGTTTTTT
CASSALTEGELFF
>.|TRBJ1-6|.|TRBV4-3
TGCGCCAGCAGCCAGGGCCATAGCTCCTATAATTCACCCCTCCACTTT
CASSQGHSSYNSPLHF
>many|TRBJ2-5|.|TRBV5-6
TGTGCCAGCAGCTTGAGCGGGACAGCGAAAGAGACCCAGTACTTC
CASSLSGTAKETQYF
>.|TRBJ2-5|TRBD2|TRBV29-1
TGCAGCGTTGAACAGGTAGCGGGGGGCCGACAAGAGACCCAGTACTTC
CSVEQVAGGRQETQYF
>many|TRBJ2-5|.|TRBV5-1
TGCGCCAGCAGCCTCCAGGGAAGTGAGACCCAGTACTTC
CASSLQGSETQYF
>many|TRBJ2-6|.|TRBV5-1
TGCGCCAGCAGGAGGACAGCTGGGGCCAACGTCCTGACTTTC
CASRRTAGANVLTF
>.|TRBJ1-5|.|TRBV20-1
TGCAGTGCTAGCCCCTCGTATTATAGCAATCAGCCCCAGCATTTT
CSASPSYYSNQPQHF
>.|TRBJ2-7|TRBD1|TRBV7-2
TGTGCCAGCAGCCAAGTTGGGGACAGCTCCTACGAGCAGTACTTC
CASSQVGDSSYEQYF
>many|TRBJ1-6|TRBD1|TRBV5-5
TGTGCCAGCAGCTTGGGCGGGACAGGGCGCTATAATTCACCCCTCCACTTT
CASSLGGTGRYNSPLHF
>.|TRBJ2-1|TRBD2|TRBV7-2
TGTGCCAGCAGCTCTAGCGGCCTCTCCTACAATGAGCAGTTCTTC
CASSSSGLSYNEQFF
>.|TRBJ2-1|.|TRBV13
TGTGCCAGCAGCTTAGGCCTAACATGGACAGAGAGCACTGAGCAGTTCTTC
CASSLGLTWTESTEQFF
>.|TRBJ1-1|.|TRBV2
TGTGCCAGCAGTGGCCTGGAGGGGGTTGATACTGAAGCTTTCTTT
CASSGLEGVDTEAFF
>few|TRBJ2-2|.|TRBV4-1
TGCGCCAGCAGCCAAGGCCCGGGGCGTAGCACCGGGGAGCTGTTTTTT
CASSQGPGRSTGELFF
>few|TRBJ1-5|TRBD1|TRBV6-6
TGTGCCAGCAGACCTGGGACAGGCACTAATCAGCCCCAGCATTTT
CASRPGTGTNQPQHF
>many|TRBJ2-5|.|TRBV6-5
TGTGCCAGCAGTTACTCTGAGACCCAGTACTTC
CASSYSETQYF
>many|TRBJ2-3|TRBD2|TRBV7-2
TGTGCCAGCAGCGCCAACGGCGGGGGGGCCCCAGATACGCAGTATTTT
CASSANGGGAPDTQYF
>many|TRBJ1-5|TRBD1|TRBV7-2
TGTGCCAGCAGCCCCTACGGGACAGGGTTGGATCAGCCCCAGCATTTT
CASSPYGTGLDQPQHF
>many|TRBJ1-6|TRBD1|TRBV20-1
TGCAGTGCTCGGGACAGCCTCGGTTCACCCCTCCACTTT
CSARDSLGSPLHF
>.|TRBJ2-3|.|TRBV11-2
TGTGCCAGCAGCCCGCCCGTGACCACCCTTGCGCAGTATTTT
CASSPPVTTLAQYF
>many|TRBJ2-5|TRBD1|TRBV11-2
TGTGCCAGCAGCTACCCAGACAGGGGGCTAGAGACCCAGTACTTC
CASSYPDRGLETQYF
>.|TRBJ1-3|.|TRBV15
TGTGCCACCAGCAGACCCGCCGTCTCTGGAAACACCATATATTTT
CATSRPAVSGNTIYF
>few|TRBJ2-7|TRBD2|TRBV25-1
TGTGCCAGCAGTGAAGCTAGCGGATTTGTAGAGCAGTACTTC
CASSEASGFVEQYF
>many|TRBJ2-1|TRBD2|TRBV6-1
TGTGCCAGCAGTGAGACTAGCGGGGGCTACAATGAGCAGTTCTTC
CASSETSGGYNEQFF
>many|TRBJ1-3|TRBD1|TRBV12-3/TRBV12-4
TGTGCCAGCAAGGACAGGGGGGTTTTCACTGGAAACACCATATATTTT
CASKDRGVFTGNTIYF
>many|TRBJ1-1|TRBD1|TRBV6-5
TGTGCCAGCAGTCCAGGGACAGGGGTAAGGGCTTTCTTT
CASSPGTGVRAFF
>many|TRBJ2-1|.|TRBV5-5
TGTGCCAGCAGCTTGGTCCTACAGCGGGAGTTCTTC
CASSLVLQREFF
>many|TRBJ2-7|.|TRBV5-1
TGCGCCAGCAGCCCCTTGGGGGGGCGATACGAGCAGTACTTC
CASSPLGGRYEQYF
>.|TRBJ2-5|.|TRBV29-1
TGCAGCGTTGAAGAGTACTGGGAGACCCAGTACTTC
CSVEEYWETQYF
>few|TRBJ2-7|TRBD1|TRBV2
TGTGCCAGCAGTGAAGCCCAGGGGGCAGAGTACTTC
CASSEAQGAEYF
>many|TRBJ1-2|TRBD1|TRBV25-1
TGTGCCAGCAGCACGACAGGGAGCTATGGCTACACCTTC
CASSTTGSYGYTF
>many|TRBJ2-2|TRBD1|TRBV29-1
TGCAGCGTTGGGACAGGGTTCGCGAACACCGGGGAGCTGTTTTTT
CSVGTGFANTGELFF
>few|TRBJ1-4|.|TRBV18
TGTGCCAGCTCACCACCGCCGGTTCGGGATGAAAAACTGTTTTTT
CASSPPPVRDEKLFF
>many|TRBJ2-3|TRBD2|TRBV12-3/TRBV12-4
TGTGCCAGCTCGAGACTAGCGCGGAGCACAGATACGCAGTATTTT
CASSRLARSTDTQYF
>few|TRBJ1-1|.|TRBV18
TGTGCCAGCTCACCACCGGGCAGTGTAAGGCACACTGAAGCTTTCTTT
CASSPPGSVRHTEAFF
>.|TRBJ2-5|.|TRBV24-1
TGTGCCACCAGTGACCCACGAGGTAGTGAGACCCAGTACTTC
CATSDPRGSETQYF
>few|TRBJ2-2|TRBD1|TRBV5-4
TGTGCCAGCAGCCCCCCCGGACAGGGTTCGGGCACCGGGGAGCTGTTTTTT
CASSPPGQGSGTGELFF
>few|TRBJ1-4|.|TRBV20-1
TGCAGTGCTAGTCCCGGGAATGAAAAACTGTTTTTT
CSASPGNEKLFF
>.|TRBJ2-6|.|TRBV2
TGTGCCAGCAGAAACAGGGTTCCTGGGGCCAACGTCCTGACTTTC
CASRNRVPGANVLTF
>few|TRBJ1-5|.|TRBV15
TGTGCCACCAGCAGGGTACCGGGACCGATCAATCAGCCCCAGCATTTT
CATSRVPGPINQPQHF
>.|TRBJ2-1|TRBD2|TRBV5-1
TGCGCCAGCAGCTTGGATCCGAGCGGGGGGCCATACGAGCAGTTCTTC
CASSLDPSGGPYEQFF
>few|TRBJ2-7|.|TRBV6-2/TRBV6-3
TGTGCCAGCAGTTACGTAACACAACTCGGTTCCGAGCAGTACTTC
CASSYVTQLGSEQYF
>few|TRBJ1-4|.|TRBV20-1
TGCAGTGCTAATTCTCGGTATGAAAAACTGTTTTTT
CSANSRYEKLFF